This T cell receptor (beta chain) was recorded in a study of T cell responses to AZD1222 COVID-19 vaccine. Method: immunoSEQ multiplex PCR; TCRdb's copy keeps in-frame clones and lacks some. The repertoire includes tens of thousands of clones, around 80% of them detected once, and around 45% sits in the top ten. V was pared by 6 bases and J by 3 bases, with 8 bases of the junction left unmatched. Germline-derived CDR1 and CDR2 are SGHTA and FQGNSA. The CDR3 totals 15 residues. The source of this sequence is an adult who received the AZD1222 COVID-19 vaccine. The sequencing used peripheral blood, collected 28 days after the second AZD1222 dose. The V call is TRBV7-2, the J call TRBJ1-1; 9 nucleotides agree with TRBD1. The CDR3 bases are TGTGCCAGCAGTTATCTGACAGGGGGTGACACTGAAGCTTTCTTT. This sequence encodes CASSYLTGGDTEAFF.